Given below is one T cell receptor beta chain in context. This sample was included in a study of blood T cell repertoires in COVID-19. Under the authors' procedure: Nucleated cell number was recorded as an estimate derived from reference gene primer amplification. The protocol was immunoSEQ multiplex PCR, while the TCRdb copy is restricted to in-frame clones and leaves out a portion. The V and J calls and clone size are taken from that table; D and trimming were inferred from the DNA. Altogether 300,000 to 400,000 clones are present, more than 70% being singletons, with the ten largest covering about 6.7%. Germline V gene data show CDR1 as SNHLY and CDR2 as FYNNEI. The CDR3 sequence is 14 residues long. V shed 7 bases and J shed 1 base, with 13 bases lying between them.

This clonotype was obtained from a woman aged 70-85 years with COVID-19, enrolled during active disease. The chain links TRBV2 to TRBJ1-1; the D gene is possibly TRBD1 (5 bases). Sequencing was performed on peripheral blood. The CDR3 spells CASNRQTENTEAFF. The DNA of the CDR3 is TGTGCCAGCAACAGACAGACGGAGAACACTGAAGCTTTCTTT.